These 9 T cell receptor beta chains originate from one sample sequenced in a study of type 1 regulatory T cells. TCRdb itself ran the reads through MiXCR, one entry per CDR3 protein. The profile shows 14,000 to 15,000 distinct CDR3 sequences, about an eighth of them singletons. Antigens of these TCRs are unknown. The sample was cultured T cells, either the whole culture or a sorted T cell fraction (not recorded which). The receptors originated from a human donor in good health.

The chain couples TRBV5-5 to TRBJ1-5, with D unclear. The germline V gene encodes CDR1 SGHKS and CDR2 YYEKEE (reference sequence). V was pared by 0 bases and J by 5 bases, with 6 bases between. The CDR3 length is 13 residues. The CDR3 sequence is CASSLEPYQPQHF. CDR3 DNA: TGTGCCAGCAGCTTGGAACCATATCAGCCCCAGCATTTT.

This clonotype occurred many times. This rearrangement joins TRBV7-6 to TRBJ2-7, with TRBD1 matching over 7 bases. Unmatched junction bases numbered 14, after V lost 5 bases and J lost 4 bases. The CDR3 spans 16 residues. Germline assignment: CDR1 SGHVS and CDR2 FNYEAQ. CDR3 coding DNA: TGTGCCAGCAGCCAACTCACAGGGGATGGGCAATACGAGCAGTACTTC. As protein: CASSQLTGDGQYEQYF.

This clonotype was seen ten or more times. The chain combines TRBV5-1 with TRBJ2-5; D gene uncertain. Trimming took off 2 bases at V and 1 base at J, with 0 bases between the two ends. The CDR3 totals 11 residues. Germline CDR1 and CDR2: SGHRS and YFSETQ. The CDR3 DNA is TGCGCCAGCAGCTTCCAAGAGACCCAGTACTTC. Translating it yields CASSFQETQYF.

The chain couples TRBV28 to TRBJ2-1; 9 bases are shared with TRBD2. This CDR3 spans 14 amino acids. Per germline, CDR1 MDHEN and CDR2 SYDVKM. V trimming: 8 bases; J trimming: 7 bases; junction bases outside the gene matches: 9. CDR3 nucleotide sequence: TGTGCCAGCGGCTCCGGGACTAGCTTAAATGAGCAGTTCTTC. This translates into CASGSGTSLNEQFF.

This clonotype occurred many times. This rearrangement joins TRBV7-6 to TRBJ2-3, with TRBD2 matching 13 bases. CDR3 size: 15 residues. The V gene's germline CDR1 is SGHVS and CDR2 FNYEAQ. J gave up 6 bases and V 5 bases, and 5 bases lay outside the gene matches. The chain's CDR3 is CASSVGLAGPDTQYF. CDR3 in DNA: TGTGCCAGCAGCGTGGGACTAGCGGGACCGGATACGCAGTATTTT.

The V gene is TRBV30, the J gene TRBJ2-4, with 9 nucleotides matching TRBD1. CDR3 length equals 14 residues. The germline CDR1 and CDR2 sequences are GTSNPN and SVGIG (reference sequence). Losses at the gene ends were 0 bases for V and 7 bases for J; bases not matched to a gene: 4. This CDR3 reads CAWSVAGTGNIQYF. Written as DNA, the CDR3 is TGTGCCTGGAGTGTCGCCGGGACAGGGAACATTCAGTACTTC.

This clonotype was seen only a few times. The chain couples TRBV30 to TRBJ1-2, with 7 bases fitting TRBD1. This CDR3 spans 12 amino acids. Germline V CDR1 and CDR2: GTSNPN, SVGIG (reference sequence). Trimming cost V 2 bases and J 4 bases; bases outside gene matches: 1. The CDR3 DNA is TGTGCCTGGAGTCAGGGGGGCTATGGCTACACCTTC. Its translation is CAWSQGGYGYTF.

The chain joins TRBV7-9 to TRBJ2-2, with 7 bases lining up with TRBD2. The CDR3 covers 14 residues. Per the germline V gene, CDR1 is SEHNR and CDR2 is FQNEAQ (reference sequence). The J segment lost 1 base and the V segment lost 8 bases, leaving 4 bases of the junction unmatched. CDR3 loop: CASLPSGNTGELFF. CDR3 nucleotides: TGTGCCAGCCTTCCTAGCGGGAACACCGGGGAGCTGTTTTTT.

This clonotype has a count of ten or more. The rearrangement links TRBV2 to TRBJ2-1; no clear D. V was clipped by 7 bases and J by 0 bases, with 7 bases between them. The CDR3 covers 13 residues. Germline V gene data show CDR1 as SNHLY and CDR2 as FYNNEI. CDR3 protein: CASTQSSYNEQFF. CDR3 bases: TGTGCCAGCACCCAAAGCTCCTACAATGAGCAGTTCTTC. The variable domain in full, completed from reference TRBV2 and TRBJ2-1, reads EPEVTQTPSHQVTQMGQEVILRCVPISNHLYFYWYRQILGQKVEFLVSFYNNEISEKSEIFDDQFSVERPDGSNFTLKIRSTKLEDSAMYFCASTQSSYNEQFFGPGTRLTVL.